The rows below give T cell receptor beta chains drawn from one sample of a study of human T cells and chemical hapten exposure. From the RACE reads, TCRdb called clonotypes with MiXCR, one entry per CDR3 protein. The sample holds about 97,000 distinct CDR3 sequences, roughly a quarter seen once. The material was whole blood, obtained in connection with sensitization to the hapten diphenylcyclopropenone (DPC). These receptor sequences come from a man aged 35 to 55 with alopecia areata. Some clones in this sample may be carry-over from other donors' samples. Each CDR3 is given with its conserved first and last residue. The D gene is left open where the match is weak. A row's size may be missing; if present it is once, few, many or a size class.

TRBJ1-5 . TRBV28 . CASSYSWTASNQPQHF TGTGCCAGCAGTTACTCTTGGACGGCCAGCAATCAGCCCCAGCATTTT
TRBJ2-1 . TRBV7-2 few CASSPQDLNNEQFF TGTGCCAGCAGCCCCCAGGACCTGAACAATGAGCAGTTCTTC
TRBJ2-1 . TRBV5-6 . CASSLGSSSYNEQFF TGTGCCAGCAGCTTAGGGTCGAGCTCCTACAATGAGCAGTTCTTC
TRBJ2-1 . TRBV20-1 few CSARVVNEQFF TGCAGTGCTAGAGTTGTCAATGAGCAGTTCTTC
TRBJ2-3 TRBD2 TRBV4-3 . CASSQDRASGRGADTQYF TGCGCCAGCAGCCAAGATCGGGCTAGCGGGAGAGGGGCAGATACGCAGTATTTT
TRBJ2-3 TRBD2 TRBV4-2 few CASSQTDLAGLDTQYF TGTGCCAGCAGCCAAACGGATCTAGCGGGACTCGATACGCAGTATTTT
TRBJ1-5 . TRBV7-9 few CASSLHGSNQPQHF TGTGCCAGCAGCTTACACGGGAGCAATCAGCCCCAGCATTTT
TRBJ2-7 . TRBV28 few CASRWSAGEQYF TGTGCCAGCAGGTGGAGTGCTGGGGAGCAGTACTTC
TRBJ2-6 TRBD1 TRBV28 . CASRKTGTGANVLTF TGTGCCAGCAGGAAGACAGGGACTGGGGCCAACGTCCTGACTTTC
TRBJ2-1 TRBD2 TRBV20-1 few CSAMSSGRRRGNEQFF TGCAGTGCTATGAGTAGCGGGAGGCGCCGGGGCAATGAGCAGTTCTTC
TRBJ2-5 TRBD2 TRBV5-5 . CASSRGTSGSGETQYF TGTGCCAGCAGCCGTGGGACTAGCGGGAGCGGAGAGACCCAGTACTTC
TRBJ1-6 . TRBV6-5 . CASSTPGPKGSPLHF TGTGCCAGCAGTACGCCCGGGCCTAAGGGTTCACCCCTCCACTTT
TRBJ1-3 . TRBV6-5 . CASRRSPGLDSGNTIYF TGTGCCAGCAGACGTTCTCCGGGACTGGACTCTGGAAACACCATATATTTT